These 28 T cell receptor beta chains were all obtained from the same sample, sequenced in a study of cytomegalovirus exposure and HLA in healthy donors. Produced via immunoSEQ multiplex PCR; TCRdb's table is partial and in-frame only. The data show roughly 180,000 clones, around nine tenths seen once. Sequences were obtained from PBMCs. Receptors were obtained from a young man in good health and CMV-seropositive.

The rearrangement links TRBV18 to TRBJ2-5; no definite D call. The CDR3 spans 13 residues. V dropped 3 bases and J dropped 2 bases, with 7 bases sitting between them. CDR1 is KGHSH, CDR2 LQKENI, per germline. DNA of the CDR3: TGTGCCAGCTCACCGACACGACAAGAGACCCAGTACTTC. It translates to CASSPTRQETQYF.

This clone was counted a single time. The chain has TRBV27 and TRBJ2-7; 7 nucleotides line up with TRBD2. CDR1 and CDR2 from the germline V gene are MNHEY and SMNVEV (reference sequence). With 3 bases clipped from V and 7 bases from J, the junction kept 12 bases outside the gene matches. The CDR3 has 15 residues. The CDR3: CASSFLSSGTGEQYF. As DNA, the CDR3 is TGTGCCAGCAGTTTTCTGTCCAGCGGGACGGGGGAGCAGTACTTC.

The chain has TRBV4-1 and TRBJ2-7; 8 bases map to TRBD1. This CDR3 region has 15 residues. V shed 4 bases and J 1 base; nucleotides not matched to a gene: 6. From germline, CDR1 is MGHRA and CDR2 YSYEKL. CDR3 sequence: CASSPGQGPSYEQYF. In nucleotides, the CDR3 is TGCGCCAGCAGCCCCGGACAGGGCCCTTCCTACGAGCAGTACTTC.

J is TRBJ1-4 and V is TRBV5-8; no reliable D call. CDR1 is SGHTS, CDR2 YDEGEE, per germline. The V gene lost 0 bases and the J gene lost 7 bases, with 4 bases spanning the gap. This CDR3 is 12 amino acids long. The CDR3 is CASSLGGEKLFF. The CDR3 coding sequence is TGTGCCAGCAGCTTGGGAGGTGAAAAACTGTTTTTT.

V and J are TRBV6-5 and TRBJ1-5; 8 nucleotides align to TRBD1. J was trimmed by 5 bases and V by 6 bases; bases with no gene match: 6. The CDR3 consists of 14 residues. The germline gives CDR1 MNHEY, CDR2 SVGAGI. CDR3 DNA sequence: TGTGCCAGCAGCGAACAGGGGGTCTATCAGCCCCAGCATTTT. Translated: CASSEQGVYQPQHF.

CDR3 region: CASSLSARTGRTGYTF. The CDR3 coding sequence is TGTGCCAGCAGCTTATCCGCTCGGACAGGGAGGACCGGCTACACCTTC. This sequence joins TRBV7-6 and TRBJ1-2, with 8 positions matching TRBD1. The CDR3 runs 16 residues. Germline CDR1 is SGHVS and CDR2 is FNYEAQ. The junction had 13 bases not matched to a gene; V was cut back by 2 bases and J by 8 bases.

The J gene is TRBJ1-3, the V gene TRBV9; no definite D call. The CDR3 sequence is 12 residues long. V lost 4 bases and J lost 9, with 11 bases in between. Germline V gives CDR1 SGDLS, CDR2 YYNGEE. CDR3 sequence reads: CASSPRWGTIYF. Here the CDR3 DNA reads TGTGCCAGCAGCCCTCGATGGGGCACCATATATTTT. The entire variable domain, with the rest obtained from reference TRBV9 and TRBJ1-3, is as follows: DSGVTQTPKHLITATGQRVTLRCSPRSGDLSVYWYQQSLDQGLQFLIQYYNGEERAKGNILERFSAQQFPDLHSELNLSSLELGDSALYFCASSPRWGTIYFGEGSWLTVV.

The chain recombines TRBV4-3 with TRBJ2-5; 8 bases are shared with TRBD2. The CDR3 has 15 residues. V lost 0 bases to trimming and J lost 4 bases; unmatched junction nucleotides: 4. CDR1 and CDR2 from the germline V gene are LGHNA and YSLEER. The DNA for the CDR3 is TGCGCCAGCAGCCAAGAGCCCGGACTAGCAGAGACCCAGTACTTC. It is translated as CASSQEPGLAETQYF.

This chain connects TRBV11-2 to TRBJ1-2; 8 positions match TRBD1. The CDR3 spans 15 residues. Germline V lookup: CDR1 SGHAT, CDR2 FQNNGV. The V gene end was trimmed by 3 bases and the J gene end by 4 bases; junction bases not matched to a gene: 7. The CDR3 reads CASSFPQGGVYGYTF. In DNA form, the CDR3 reads TGTGCCAGCAGCTTCCCACAGGGGGGAGTCTATGGCTACACCTTC.

This clone was recorded only once. The chain recombines TRBV30 with TRBJ2-3; 9 bases are a match to TRBD1. J was trimmed by 6 bases and V by 5 bases; bases with no gene match: 3. Germline V lookup: CDR1 GTSNPN, CDR2 SVGIG (reference sequence). The CDR3 extends over 12 amino acids. The CDR3 region is CAWGQGRDTQYF. In DNA, the CDR3 is TGTGCCTGGGGACAGGGGCGGGATACGCAGTATTTT. Variable domain in full (rest from reference TRBV30 and TRBJ2-3): SQTIHQWPATLVQPVGSPLSLECTVEGTSNPNLYWYRQAAGRGLQLLFYSVGIGQISSEVPQNLSASRPQDRQFILSSKKLLLSDSGFYLCAWGQGRDTQYFGPGTRLTVL.

The chain has TRBV2 and TRBJ1-1; TRBD1 matches 11 bases. The ends lost 8 bases at V and 4 bases at J; junction bases unmatched: 3. Germline assignment: CDR1 SNHLY and CDR2 FYNNEI. The CDR3 spans 13 residues. The CDR3 reads CASSGQGATEAFF. CDR3 nucleotides: TGTGCCAGCTCCGGACAGGGGGCCACTGAAGCTTTCTTT.

This clone was seen more than once but under ten times. The gene calls are TRBV5-1 and TRBJ1-2, with 9 bases aligning to TRBD1. Germline V gene lookup returns CDR1 SGHRS and CDR2 YFSETQ. V lost 0 bases to trimming and J lost 1 base; unmatched junction nucleotides: 4. The CDR3 is made up of 16 amino acids. The CDR3 region has the DNA TGCGCCAGCAGCTTGGGACAGGGGGTCTTTAACTATGGCTACACCTTC. Its translation is CASSLGQGVFNYGYTF.

This clone was found once. The gene calls are TRBV6-5 and TRBJ1-4; the D is unclear. Trimming shortened V by 0 bases and J by 0 bases, and 5 bases separated the two germline ends. The CDR3 loop spans 15 amino acids. Germline CDR1 and CDR2: MNHEY and SVGAGI. CDR3: CASSYSPTTNEKLFF. CDR3 coding DNA: TGTGCCAGCAGTTACTCTCCGACAACTAATGAAAAACTGTTTTTT.

J is TRBJ2-4 and V is TRBV5-1, with D unresolved. Trimming pared 0 bases from V and 7 bases from J, leaving 11 bases between. From germline, CDR1 is SGHRS and CDR2 YFSETQ. This CDR3 region has 14 residues. The CDR3 DNA follows: TGCGCCAGCAGCTTGGATGGGGAATTGAACATTCAGTACTTC. This codes for CASSLDGELNIQYF.

The CDR3 DNA follows: TGTGCCAGCAGACCTAGCGGGAGGCCCACAGATACGCAGTATTTT. This codes for CASRPSGRPTDTQYF. The chain couples TRBV6-5 to TRBJ2-3, with 11 bases lining up with TRBD2. V shed 6 bases and J 2 bases; nucleotides not matched to a gene: 4. The CDR3 extends over 15 amino acids. Looked up from germline, CDR1 is MNHEY and CDR2 is SVGAGI.

The CDR3 loop is CASSFSTYEQYF. CDR3 DNA sequence: TGTGCCAGCAGTTTCAGCACCTACGAGCAGTACTTC. The J gene is TRBJ2-7, the V gene TRBV28, with D hard to call. The V end lost 3 bases, the J end lost 2 bases, and 5 bases lay between the germline ends. Germline V gene data show CDR1 as MDHEN and CDR2 as SYDVKM. The CDR3 is 12 residues long.

The chain employs TRBV7-7 and TRBJ2-5; weak D call: TRBD1 (6 bases). Germline assignment: CDR1 SSHAT and CDR2 FNYEAQ (reference sequence). Trimming took off 4 bases at V and 2 bases at J, with 17 bases between the two ends. This CDR3 has 16 residues. This CDR3 is CASSSQGRVGQETQYF. CDR3 sequence (DNA): TGTGCCAGCAGCTCACAGGGCAGGGTCGGGCAAGAGACCCAGTACTTC. The whole variable domain, filled in from reference TRBV7-7 and TRBJ2-5, reads GAGVSQSPRYKVTKRGQDVTLRCDPISSHATLYWYQQALGQGPEFLTYFNYEAQPDKSGLPSDRFSAERPEGSISTLTIQRTEQRDSAMYRCASSSQGRVGQETQYFGPGTRLLVL.

The chain carries TRBV7-2 and TRBJ2-7; D remains ambiguous. The germline V gene encodes CDR1 SGHTA and CDR2 FQGNSA. V lost 5 bases to trimming and J lost 5 bases, with 10 bases between them. The CDR3 has 12 amino acids. The CDR3 spells CASSKTQNEQYF. Written as DNA, the CDR3 is TGTGCCAGCAGCAAGACCCAGAACGAGCAGTACTTC. The full variable domain, rest sourced from reference TRBV7-2 and TRBJ2-7, is GAGVSQSPSNKVTEKGKDVELRCDPISGHTALYWYRQSLGQGLEFLIYFQGNSAPDKSGLPSDRFSAERTGGSVSTLTIQRTQQEDSAVYLCASSKTQNEQYFGPGTRLTVT.

V usage is TRBV6-5 and J usage is TRBJ2-2, with unresolved D. The CDR3 sequence is 15 residues long. Per the germline V gene, CDR1 is MNHEY and CDR2 is SVGAGI. The V end was cut by 6 bases, the J end by 3 bases, with 14 bases between. Here the CDR3 reads CASRRPVLDTGELFF. Here the CDR3 DNA reads TGTGCCAGCAGACGCCCTGTCTTAGACACCGGGGAGCTGTTTTTT.

This rearrangement joins TRBV7-2 to TRBJ2-3, with a weak D call TRBD2 (6 bases). This CDR3 has 12 amino acids. The germline V gene encodes CDR1 SGHTA and CDR2 FQGNSA. Trimming took 4 bases from V and 6 from J, leaving 8 bases between them. In DNA, the CDR3 is TGTGCCAGCAGCTCCGCGGGGGATACGCAGTATTTT. It translates to CASSSAGDTQYF.

The chain uses TRBV19 and TRBJ2-5, with 8 positions matching TRBD2. CDR1 LNHDA and CDR2 SQIVND come from the germline V gene (reference sequence). The CDR3 extends over 14 amino acids. The trim removed 5 bases at V and 4 bases at J, leaving 6 bases unmatched. CDR3 loop: CASSGTSTIETQYF. The CDR3 nucleotides read TGTGCCAGTAGTGGGACTAGTACGATAGAGACCCAGTACTTC.

The rearrangement links TRBV5-6 to TRBJ2-5; 7 nucleotides match TRBD1. This CDR3 is built from 15 residues. V lost 4 bases, J lost 1 base, and 7 bases stayed unmatched. CDR1 SGHDT and CDR2 YYEEEE come from the germline V gene. The CDR3 coding sequence is TGTGCCAGCAGCCTCTGGGACAGTCCCCAAGAGACCCAGTACTTC. It is translated as CASSLWDSPQETQYF.

The genes are TRBV21-1 and TRBJ1-2; the table's D call TRBD1 went unverified against the DNA. TRBV21-1 is assigned pseudogene status. The CDR3 has 16 amino acids. CDR3 nucleotides: TGTGCCAGCAGCCATGTTTTGGACAGGGCCAACTATGGCTACACCTTC. Translating it yields CASSHVLDRANYGYTF.

The genes are TRBV10-3 and TRBJ1-1, with D unclear. V shed 0 bases and J shed 1 base, with 9 bases lying between them. Per germline, CDR1 ENHRY and CDR2 SYGVKD. The CDR3 covers 15 residues. CDR3 residues: CAISESLSGNTEAFF. The CDR3 bases are TGTGCCATCAGTGAGTCCCTGTCCGGGAACACTGAAGCTTTCTTT.

This clone was recorded a few times. This chain uses TRBV2 with TRBJ2-2, with TRBD2 matching 11 bases. V gave up 1 base and J gave up 5 bases; unmatched junction bases: 0. The CDR3 has 15 residues. Germline CDR1 reads SNHLY; CDR2 reads FYNNEI. The CDR3, as DNA: TGTGCCAGCAGTGAAGGACTAGCGGGGACCGGGGAGCTGTTTTTT. This codes for CASSEGLAGTGELFF. The complete variable domain, with remaining parts taken from reference TRBV2 and TRBJ2-2, reads EPEVTQTPSHQVTQMGQEVILRCVPISNHLYFYWYRQILGQKVEFLVSFYNNEISEKSEIFDDQFSVERPDGSNFTLKIRSTKLEDSAMYFCASSEGLAGTGELFFGEGSRLTVL.

This clone was picked up one time. The J gene is TRBJ2-1, the V gene TRBV13; 10 bases are a match to TRBD1. J was trimmed by 4 bases and V by 4 bases; bases with no gene match: 7. The CDR3 length is 16 residues. Germline CDR1 reads PRHDT; CDR2 reads FYEKMQ (reference sequence). The CDR3 protein is CASSYSGQGVYNEQFF. DNA for the CDR3: TGTGCCAGCAGCTATTCTGGACAGGGGGTGTACAATGAGCAGTTCTTC.

This chain uses TRBV29-1 with TRBJ2-3; D not certain. In germline, CDR1 is SQVTM, CDR2 ANQGSEA. The CDR3 has 13 residues. Trimming shortened V by 7 bases and J by 0 bases, and 11 bases separated the two germline ends. CDR3 nucleotides: TGCAGCGCCGCCGTAGGCAGCACAGATACGCAGTATTTT. Translated, it gives CSAAVGSTDTQYF.

The V call is TRBV19, the J call TRBJ1-2; 9 bases align to TRBD1. CDR1 is LNHDA, CDR2 SQIVND, per germline (reference sequence). The ends lost 5 bases at V and 3 bases at J; junction bases unmatched: 4. The CDR3 length is 14 residues. The CDR3 DNA reads as TGTGCCAGTAGTTCAAGGACAGGGGACTATGGCTACACCTTC. Amino acid sequence: CASSSRTGDYGYTF.